This entry concerns a single TCR beta chain. Antigen specificity is unknown. This sample is drawn from a study of T cell responses to AZD1222 COVID-19 vaccine. Libraries were prepared by immunoSEQ multiplex PCR; TCRdb keeps only in-frame clonotypes and omits some of them. Of approximately 81,000 clones listed, about four fifths are singletons. Study results and caveats: White British people made up most donors, females outnumbered males, and clonal diversity was possibly underestimated.

The CDR3 extends over 14 amino acids. Deletions cut 3 bases from V and 1 base from J, with 8 bases between. Germline CDR1 SGHTS, CDR2 YDEGEE. This chain joins TRBV5-8 and TRBJ1-5, with TRBD1 as a possible D gene (5 bases). Sample: peripheral blood, taken 28 days after the second AZD1222 dose. This receptor was identified in an adult who received the AZD1222 COVID-19 vaccine. CDR3 in amino acids: CASSWGRSNQPQHF. CDR3 nucleotide sequence: TGTGCCAGCAGCTGGGGACGGAGCAATCAGCCCCAGCATTTT.